The subject of this entry is one TCR beta chain. This sample is drawn from a study of T cells after somatic rescue of genetic block. The data were produced by immunoSEQ multiplex PCR, yet TCRdb's version contains in-frame clones alone and is incomplete. Among 110,000 or so clones listed, about nine tenths were seen once. CDR3 length equals 13 residues. V was trimmed by 4 bases and J by 7 bases, leaving 14 bases between them. The germline V gene has CDR1 SGDLS and CDR2 YYNGEE. The sample was peripheral blood mononuclear cells (PBMCs). This chain uses TRBV9 with TRBJ1-1; D might be TRBD1 (5 bases). The source of this sequence is a woman younger than 30. The CDR3 reads CASSPGGLVEAFF. The CDR3 DNA follows: TGTGCCAGCAGCCCGGGGGGGTTGGTTGAAGCTTTCTTT.